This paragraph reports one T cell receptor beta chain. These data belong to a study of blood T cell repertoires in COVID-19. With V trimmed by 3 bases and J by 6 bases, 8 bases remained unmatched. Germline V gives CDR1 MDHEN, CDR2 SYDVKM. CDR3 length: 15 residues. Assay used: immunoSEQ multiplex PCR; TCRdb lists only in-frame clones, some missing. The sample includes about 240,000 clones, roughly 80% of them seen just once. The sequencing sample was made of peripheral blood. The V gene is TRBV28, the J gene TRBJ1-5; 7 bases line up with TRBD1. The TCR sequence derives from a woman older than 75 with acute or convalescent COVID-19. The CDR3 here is CASSFGKGGGQPQHF. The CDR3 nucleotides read TGTGCCAGCAGTTTCGGAAAAGGGGGCGGTCAGCCCCAGCATTTT.